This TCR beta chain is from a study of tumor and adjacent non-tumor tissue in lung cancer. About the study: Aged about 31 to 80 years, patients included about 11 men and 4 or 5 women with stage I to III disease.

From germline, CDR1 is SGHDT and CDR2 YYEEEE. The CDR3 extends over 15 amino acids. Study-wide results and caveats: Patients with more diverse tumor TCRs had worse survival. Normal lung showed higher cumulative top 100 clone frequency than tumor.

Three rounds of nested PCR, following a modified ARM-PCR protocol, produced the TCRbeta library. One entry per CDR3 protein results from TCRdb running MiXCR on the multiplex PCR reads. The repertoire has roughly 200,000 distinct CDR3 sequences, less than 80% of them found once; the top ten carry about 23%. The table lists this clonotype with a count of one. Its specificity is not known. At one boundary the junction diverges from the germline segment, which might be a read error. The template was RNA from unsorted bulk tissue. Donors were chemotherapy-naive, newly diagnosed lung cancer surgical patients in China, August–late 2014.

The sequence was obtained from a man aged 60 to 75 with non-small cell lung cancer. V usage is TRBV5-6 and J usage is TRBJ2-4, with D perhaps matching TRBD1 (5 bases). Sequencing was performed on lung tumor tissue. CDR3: CASSLAGLVEDIQYF. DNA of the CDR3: TGTGCCAGCAGCTTGGCCGGGTTAGTTGAGGACATTCAGTATTTC.